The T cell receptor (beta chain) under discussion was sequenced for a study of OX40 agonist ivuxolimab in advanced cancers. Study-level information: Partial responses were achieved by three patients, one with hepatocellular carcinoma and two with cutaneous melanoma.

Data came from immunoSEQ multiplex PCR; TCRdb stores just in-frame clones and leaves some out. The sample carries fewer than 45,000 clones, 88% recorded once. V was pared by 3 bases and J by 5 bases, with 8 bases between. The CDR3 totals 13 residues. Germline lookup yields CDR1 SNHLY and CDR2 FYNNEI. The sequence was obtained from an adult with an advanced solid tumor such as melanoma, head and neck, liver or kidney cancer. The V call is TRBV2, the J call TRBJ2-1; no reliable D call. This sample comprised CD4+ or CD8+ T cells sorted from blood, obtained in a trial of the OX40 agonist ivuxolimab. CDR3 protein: CASSDPLNNEQFF. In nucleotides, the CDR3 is TGTGCCAGCAGTGATCCCCTTAACAATGAGCAGTTCTTC. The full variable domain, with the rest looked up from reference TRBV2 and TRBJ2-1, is EPEVTQTPSHQVTQMGQEVILRCVPISNHLYFYWYRQILGQKVEFLVSFYNNEISEKSEIFDDQFSVERPDGSNFTLKIRSTKLEDSAMYFCASSDPLNNEQFFGPGTRLTVL.